What follows describes a single T cell receptor beta chain. This CDR3 region has 16 residues. Trimming took off 2 bases at V and 6 bases at J, with 17 bases between the two ends. CDR1 KGHSH and CDR2 LQKENI come from the germline V gene. This record comes from a study of blood T cell repertoires in COVID-19. Study-wide context: In each case, the material was cDNA or gDNA derived from T cells, B-cell-depleted T cells, or PBMCs.

Per the original methods: Amplification from reference gene primers served as the basis for estimated nucleated cell counts. Data came from immunoSEQ multiplex PCR; TCRdb stores just in-frame clones and leaves some out. From that table come the V and J calls and clone size; the DNA was used to work out D and trimming. This table has about 65,000 clones, under 95% appearing once. The TCR comes from a man between 65 and 80 years old with active COVID-19. The J gene is TRBJ1-5, the V gene TRBV18, with D uncertain. Material: peripheral blood. The CDR3 DNA reads TGTGCCAGCTCACCATCGGGAGCGGGCGGAGTTCAGCCCCAGCATTTT. Its translation: CASSPSGAGGVQPQHF. Complete variable domain (other parts from reference TRBV18 and TRBJ1-5): NAGVMQNPRHLVRRRGQEARLRCSPMKGHSHVYWYRQLPEEGLKFMVYLQKENIIDESGMPKERFSAEFPKEGPSILRIQQVVRGDSAAYFCASSPSGAGGVQPQHFGDGTRLSIL.